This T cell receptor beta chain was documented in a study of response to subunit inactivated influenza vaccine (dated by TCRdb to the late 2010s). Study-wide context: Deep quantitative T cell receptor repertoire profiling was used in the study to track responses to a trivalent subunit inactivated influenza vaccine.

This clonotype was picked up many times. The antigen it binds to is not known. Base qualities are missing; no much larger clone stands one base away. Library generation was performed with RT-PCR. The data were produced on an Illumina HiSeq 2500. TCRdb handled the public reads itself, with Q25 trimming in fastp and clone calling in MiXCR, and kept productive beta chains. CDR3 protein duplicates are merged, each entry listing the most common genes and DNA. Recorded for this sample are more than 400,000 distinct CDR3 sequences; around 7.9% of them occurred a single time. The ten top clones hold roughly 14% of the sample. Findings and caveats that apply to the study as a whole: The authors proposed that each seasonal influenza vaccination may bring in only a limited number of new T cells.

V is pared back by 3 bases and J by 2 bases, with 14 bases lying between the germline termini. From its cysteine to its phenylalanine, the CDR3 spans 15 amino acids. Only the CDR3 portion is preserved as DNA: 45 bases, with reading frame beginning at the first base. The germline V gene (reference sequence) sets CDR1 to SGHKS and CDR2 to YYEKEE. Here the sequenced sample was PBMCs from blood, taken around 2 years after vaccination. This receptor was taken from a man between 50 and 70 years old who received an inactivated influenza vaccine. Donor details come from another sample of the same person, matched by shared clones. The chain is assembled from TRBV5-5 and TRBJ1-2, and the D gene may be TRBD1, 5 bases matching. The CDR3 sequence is CASSSMGHSNYGYTF. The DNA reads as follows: TGTGCCAGCAGCTCTATGGGGCACAGCAACTATGGCTACACCTTC.